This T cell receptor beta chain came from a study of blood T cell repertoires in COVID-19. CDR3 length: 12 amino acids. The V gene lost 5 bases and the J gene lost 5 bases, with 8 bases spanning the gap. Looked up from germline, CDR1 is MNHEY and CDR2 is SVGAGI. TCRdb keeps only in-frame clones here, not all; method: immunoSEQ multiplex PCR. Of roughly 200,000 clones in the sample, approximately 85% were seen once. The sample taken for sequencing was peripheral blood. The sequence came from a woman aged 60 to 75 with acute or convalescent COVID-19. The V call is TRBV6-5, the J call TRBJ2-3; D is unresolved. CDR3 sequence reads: CASSLLEDTQYF. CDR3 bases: TGTGCCAGCAGTCTCCTAGAAGATACGCAGTATTTT.